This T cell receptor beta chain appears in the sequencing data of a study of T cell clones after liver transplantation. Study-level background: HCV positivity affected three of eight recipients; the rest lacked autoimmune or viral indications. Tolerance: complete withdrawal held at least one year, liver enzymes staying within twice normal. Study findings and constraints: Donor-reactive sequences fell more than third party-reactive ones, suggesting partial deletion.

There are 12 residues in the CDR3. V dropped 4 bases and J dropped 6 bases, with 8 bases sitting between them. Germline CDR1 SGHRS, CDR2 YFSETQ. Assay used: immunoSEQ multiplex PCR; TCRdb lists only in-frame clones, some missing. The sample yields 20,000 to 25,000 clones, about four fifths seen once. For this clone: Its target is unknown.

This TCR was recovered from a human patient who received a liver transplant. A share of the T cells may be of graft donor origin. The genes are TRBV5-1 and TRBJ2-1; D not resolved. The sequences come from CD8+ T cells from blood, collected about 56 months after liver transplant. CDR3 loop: CASSPGLNEQFF. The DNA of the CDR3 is TGCGCCAGCAGCCCGGGCCTCAATGAGCAGTTCTTC.